This T cell receptor beta chain stems from a study of T cell responses to AZD1222 COVID-19 vaccine. Study details: Second-dose recipients at about 4 or about 12 weeks were treated as one pooled group.

Generated by immunoSEQ multiplex PCR, the TCRdb table keeps only in-frame clones and is missing some. In the table there are 85,000 to 110,000 clones, less than 95% of which are singletons. General study points: Just a handful of AZD1222 recipients tested seropositive at baseline. Spike-specific TCR breadth rose after two AZD1222 doses, and depth rose as well. Most donors were white British, females outnumbered males, and clonal diversity was possibly underestimated.

As regards this clone: What it binds is unknown.

The CDR3 spans 12 residues. Deletions cut 5 bases from V and 6 bases from J, with 8 bases between. Germline V gene sequence: CDR1 MNHEY, CDR2 SVGAGI. Sequences were derived from peripheral blood, sampled on day 0 of AZD1222 vaccination. The chain joins TRBV6-5 to TRBJ2-1; D call uncertain. This receptor was taken from an adult in good health. The CDR3 DNA reads as TGTGCCAGCAGTATAATGGGCAATGAGCAGTTCTTC. Its translation: CASSIMGNEQFF.